Shown below are 32 T cell receptor beta chains from a single sample sequenced in a study of CD8 T cells in ankylosing spondylitis. TCRdb fed the 5' RACE reads into MiXCR, producing one record per CDR3 protein. The table lists about 360,000 distinct CDR3 sequences, around 20% of them singletons. Sequences were obtained from blood, either unsorted or a sorted T cell fraction (not recorded which). The source is a male donor with ankylosing spondylitis or in good health (not recorded which).

V usage is TRBV15 and J usage is TRBJ2-7; 11 bases map to TRBD2. Germline loops: CDR1 LNHNV, CDR2 YYDKDF (reference sequence). The V gene end was trimmed by 5 bases and the J gene end by 7 bases; junction bases not matched to a gene: 19. The CDR3 runs 18 residues. CDR3: CATSPARGLAGGPGEQYF. The CDR3 DNA reads as TGTGCCACCAGCCCTGCCAGGGGGCTAGCGGGGGGTCCGGGGGAGCAGTACTTC.

This rearrangement joins TRBV3-1 to TRBJ2-1, with 8 bases aligning to TRBD1. CDR1 is LGHDT, CDR2 YNNKEL, per germline (reference sequence). V dropped 0 bases and J dropped 6; count of bases not matched to a gene: 10. The CDR3 sequence is 17 residues long. The CDR3 nucleotides read TGTGCCAGCAGCCAAGATTCGATCTACAGGGGGGTCAATGAGCAGTTCTTC. Translating it yields CASSQDSIYRGVNEQFF.

The chain couples TRBV4-1 to TRBJ2-2; no reliable D call. Trimming shortened V by 0 bases and J by 6 bases, and 5 bases separated the two germline ends. The CDR3 has 13 residues. The germline gives CDR1 MGHRA, CDR2 YSYEKL. The CDR3 nucleotides read TGCGCCAGCAGCCAAGATGTTTCCGGGGAGCTGTTTTTT. Translation gives CASSQDVSGELFF.

This clonotype turned up a few times. The genes are TRBV28 and TRBJ2-2; 9 nucleotides align to TRBD1. The germline V gene encodes CDR1 MDHEN and CDR2 SYDVKM. The CDR3 spans 19 residues. V was pared by 2 bases and J by 5 bases, with 15 bases of the junction left unmatched. The chain's CDR3 is CASSLNLFADRGWTGELFF. CDR3 coding DNA: TGTGCCAGCAGTTTAAATTTGTTCGCGGACAGGGGTTGGACCGGGGAGCTGTTTTTT.

This rearrangement joins TRBV11-2 to TRBJ2-1; 12 nucleotides agree with TRBD2. CDR1 is SGHAT and CDR2 is FQNNGV in the germline V gene. J lost 7 bases, V lost 4 bases, and 14 bases had no gene match. The CDR3 sequence is 18 residues long. The CDR3, as DNA: TGTGCCAGCAGCTCGCCCCTAGCGGGGGGGCCTGAGATAAATGAGCAGTTCTTC. Protein: CASSSPLAGGPEINEQFF.

Points on this clonotype: One junction end disagrees with the germline gene, perhaps due to a read error. The chain links TRBV12-3 or TRBV12-4 to TRBJ1-1; TRBD1 matches 10 bases. The CDR3 has 15 residues. The CDR3 protein is CASRLGDRGGTEAFF. CDR3 nucleotides: TGTGCCAGCAGATTAGGGGACAGGGGTGGGACTGAAGCTTTCTTT.

The count of this clonotype is one. The chain is built from TRBV28 and TRBJ2-5; 9 bases align to TRBD2. This CDR3 comprises 15 residues. The germline V gene encodes CDR1 MDHEN and CDR2 SYDVKM. Losses at the gene ends were 5 bases for V and 10 bases for J; bases not matched to a gene: 14. The CDR3 DNA follows: TGTGCCAGCAGTCAAGCGGGGGGTGCCCAAGAGGTCCAGTACTTC. It specifies CASSQAGGAQEVQYF.

CDR3 DNA: TGCGCCAGCAGCTTGGACTGGGCCGAGCAGTACTTC. Its translation is CASSLDWAEQYF. The chain joins TRBV5-1 to TRBJ2-7; the D is unclear. This CDR3 contains 12 residues. Germline CDR1 and CDR2: SGHRS and YFSETQ. V was shortened by 0 bases and J by 6 bases, with 7 bases between the two germline ends.

The rearrangement joins TRBV7-9 to TRBJ2-7; D possibly uses TRBD1 or TRBD2 (5 bases each). CDR3 size: 16 residues. Germline CDR1 is SEHNR and CDR2 is FQNEAQ (reference sequence). Trimming cost V 5 bases and J 0 bases, with 17 bases left between them. The CDR3 is CASSIPGPRSSYEQYF. DNA of the CDR3: TGTGCCAGCAGCATTCCGGGACCGAGGAGCTCCTACGAGCAGTACTTC.

The chain couples TRBV4-2 to TRBJ2-1; D not resolved. The CDR3 loop spans 15 amino acids. Per germline, CDR1 LGHNA and CDR2 YNFKEQ. V lost 5 bases to trimming and J lost 0 bases, with 11 bases between them. CDR3 in DNA: TGTGCCAGCAGCTTTGTTCTAAGCTCCTACAATGAGCAGTTCTTC. This encodes CASSFVLSSYNEQFF.

The chain recombines TRBV25-1 with TRBJ2-3; TRBD2 is a possible D gene (5 bases). Germline V lookup: CDR1 MGHDK, CDR2 SYGVNS. Trimming cost V 2 bases and J 4 bases, with 13 bases left between them. The CDR3 has 15 residues. In DNA form, the CDR3 reads TGTGCCAGCAGTGAACTAGCTGGTATCGCAGATACGCAGTATTTT. This codes for CASSELAGIADTQYF.

This clonotype has a handful of counts. CDR3 protein: CASSLVPGEEQFF. CDR3 nucleotides: TGTGCCAGCAGCTTGGTGCCGGGGGAGGAGCAGTTCTTC. The rearrangement uses TRBV5-4 and TRBJ2-1; a weak D match, TRBD2 (6 bases). This CDR3 is 13 amino acids long. Per the germline V gene, CDR1 is SGHNT and CDR2 is YYREEE (reference sequence). The V end was cut by 0 bases, the J end by 10 bases, with 11 bases between.

V usage is TRBV20-1 and J usage is TRBJ2-5, with TRBD1 matching 9 bases. The CDR3 contains 17 residues. Germline V gives CDR1 DFQATT, CDR2 SNEGSKA (reference sequence). Trimming at V came to 2 bases and at J to 5 bases, leaving 15 bases not matched to a gene. The CDR3 region is CSARPLHLTGGLETQYF. The CDR3 region has the DNA TGCAGTGCTAGACCACTTCACTTGACAGGGGGATTGGAGACCCAGTACTTC.

This clonotype has a handful of counts. The chain uses TRBV7-2 and TRBJ2-7, with TRBD1 matching 10 bases. This CDR3 comprises 15 residues. Germline CDR1 is SGHTA and CDR2 is FQGNSA. V was pared by 4 bases and J by 4 bases, with 7 bases of the junction left unmatched. Here the CDR3 DNA reads TGTGCCAGCAGCTCCCGGGACAGGGGCCCTTACGAGCAGTACTTC. Its translation: CASSSRDRGPYEQYF.

The V gene is TRBV11-2, the J gene TRBJ2-1; 8 bases map to TRBD2. This CDR3 has 15 residues. Germline CDR1 is SGHAT and CDR2 is FQNNGV. J gave up 6 bases and V 4 bases, and 8 bases lay outside the gene matches. The CDR3 is CASSSGDGGGNEQFF. The CDR3 DNA follows: TGTGCCAGCAGCTCGGGTGACGGGGGGGGCAATGAGCAGTTCTTC. Full variable domain (missing parts from reference TRBV11-2 and TRBJ2-1): EAGVAQSPRYKIIEKRQSVAFWCNPISGHATLYWYQQILGQGPKLLIQFQNNGVVDDSQLPKDRFSAERLKGVDSTLKIQPAKLEDSAVYLCASSSGDGGGNEQFFGPGTRLTVL.

The chain couples TRBV12-3 or TRBV12-4 to TRBJ1-5; no firm D call. The CDR3 runs to 15 residues. Trimming stripped 5 bases from V and 8 bases from J, with 19 bases between. DNA of the CDR3: TGTGCCAGCAGTCCGCAAGGACTGTTCGGGGAGCCCCAGCATTTT. This translates into CASSPQGLFGEPQHF.

The gene calls are TRBV27 and TRBJ1-1; D is possibly TRBD1 (5 bases). Trimming removed 7 bases at V and 7 bases at J, with 19 bases between. This CDR3 spans 14 amino acids. Germline V gene sequence: CDR1 MNHEY, CDR2 SMNVEV (reference sequence). The CDR3 DNA sequence: TGTGCCAGCATTGGGGGAGACAGCCCGTATGAAGCTTTCTTT. This codes for CASIGGDSPYEAFF.

The V call is TRBV7-8, the J call TRBJ2-7; 8 bases are a match to TRBD1. Germline CDR1 reads SGHVS; CDR2 reads FQNEAQ. Unmatched junction bases numbered 14, after V lost 4 bases and J lost 6 bases. The CDR3 loop spans 16 amino acids. DNA for the CDR3: TGTGCCAGCAGCTCCAACTCGATATTTACAGGGGGCGAGCAGTACTTC. Protein sequence: CASSSNSIFTGGEQYF.

This clonotype was detected a few times. The chain is built from TRBV12-3 or TRBV12-4 and TRBJ2-5; perhaps D is TRBD1 or TRBD2 (5 bases each). The CDR3 totals 13 residues. Trimming left V 6 bases short and J 1 base short, with 9 bases between. The CDR3 spells CASRPGSQETQYF. In DNA form, the CDR3 reads TGTGCCAGCAGGCCAGGGAGCCAAGAGACCCAGTACTTC.

This clonotype has a count of ten or more. The chain has TRBV12-3 or TRBV12-4 and TRBJ2-3; D is possibly TRBD2 (7 bases). There are 14 residues in the CDR3. V lost 3 bases and J 4 bases, leaving 11 bases between the germline ends. CDR3 region: CASSLGGLSDTQYF. The CDR3 DNA sequence: TGTGCCAGCAGTTTGGGGGGGCTCTCAGATACGCAGTATTTT.

This clonotype was picked up a small number of times. In DNA, the CDR3 is TGTGCCAGCAGACCCTCGGGGACTAGCGGGGGCCATGAGCAGTTCTTC. Residues: CASRPSGTSGGHEQFF. The chain uses TRBV7-2 and TRBJ2-1, with 14 bases that match TRBD2. The CDR3 runs 16 residues. From germline, CDR1 is SGHTA and CDR2 FQGNSA. Trimming removed 6 bases from V and 8 bases from J; junction bases left unmatched: 9.

Only a few counts were recorded for this clonotype. This sequence joins TRBV20-1 and TRBJ2-3; D may be TRBD1 (5 bases). The length of the CDR3 is 12 residues. Germline CDR1 DFQATT, CDR2 SNEGSKA (reference sequence). V shed 4 bases and J shed 1 base, with 6 bases lying between them. CDR3 in DNA: TGCAGTGCTACCAGGGGCACAGATACGCAGTATTTT. This encodes CSATRGTDTQYF.

In its sample, this clonotype was seen a few times. The chain recombines TRBV7-8 with TRBJ2-1; 13 positions match TRBD2. With 8 bases clipped from V and 7 bases from J, the junction kept 11 bases outside the gene matches. The germline gives CDR1 SGHVS, CDR2 FQNEAQ. The CDR3 spans 16 residues. CDR3 coding DNA: TGTGCCAGCCTCGACCCGGGACTAGCGGGGCATAATGAGCAGTTCTTC. The encoded protein is CASLDPGLAGHNEQFF.

This clonotype turned up a few times. The genes are TRBV5-5 and TRBJ1-5, with D perhaps TRBD1 (5 bases). V was pared by 2 bases and J by 3 bases, with 9 bases between. From germline, CDR1 is SGHKS and CDR2 YYEKEE (reference sequence). The CDR3 spans 14 residues. The CDR3 sequence is CASSFSRDNQPQHF. CDR3 bases: TGTGCCAGCAGCTTCAGCAGGGACAATCAGCCCCAGCATTTT.

This clonotype has more than one count but fewer than ten. V gene TRBV3-1 combines with J gene TRBJ2-7; 11 bases map to TRBD1. The CDR3 is 14 amino acids. V shed 4 bases and J 6 bases; nucleotides not matched to a gene: 5. The germline CDR1 and CDR2 sequences are LGHDT and YNNKEL (reference sequence). CDR3 amino acids: CASSPGQGAIEQYF. The CDR3 DNA sequence: TGTGCCAGCAGCCCCGGACAGGGGGCTATCGAGCAGTACTTC.

The V and J genes are TRBV30 and TRBJ2-2, with D unclear. CDR1 and CDR2 from the germline V gene are GTSNPN and SVGIG (reference sequence). V lost 5 bases and J lost 0, with 10 bases in between. This CDR3 comprises 14 residues. DNA of the CDR3: TGTGCCTGGTGGAGCGACCCGAACACCGGGGAGCTGTTTTTT. Amino acids: CAWWSDPNTGELFF.

Only a few counts were recorded for this clonotype. The chain is built from TRBV7-3 and TRBJ2-7; D call uncertain. V lost 2 bases, J lost 6 bases, and 14 bases lay in between. CDR1 SGHTA and CDR2 FQGTGA come from the germline V gene. The CDR3 is 14 residues long. This CDR3 reads CASSLPPKGFEQYF. The CDR3, as DNA: TGTGCCAGCAGCTTACCGCCCAAGGGTTTCGAGCAGTACTTC.

The chain recombines TRBV20-1 with TRBJ2-5; 10 bases align to TRBD1. The CDR3 has 14 residues. Germline CDR1 and CDR2: DFQATT and SNEGSKA (reference sequence). With 5 bases clipped from V and 5 bases from J, the junction kept 8 bases outside the gene matches. Here the CDR3 DNA reads TGCAGTGCTGTCCCGACAGGGGGCGGGGAGACCCAGTACTTC. Amino acid sequence: CSAVPTGGGETQYF.

The CDR3 sequence: CASSVAGGGAYNEQFF. In nucleotides, the CDR3 is TGTGCCAGCAGCGTAGCTGGCGGGGGGGCCTACAATGAGCAGTTCTTC. The chain has TRBV9 and TRBJ2-1; 9 bases are a match to TRBD2. The CDR3 has 16 amino acids. V was pared by 0 bases and J by 2 bases, with 3 bases of the junction left unmatched. CDR1 and CDR2 from the germline V gene are SGDLS and YYNGEE. The full variable domain, its missing parts supplied by reference TRBV9 and TRBJ2-1, is DSGVTQTPKHLITATGQRVTLRCSPRSGDLSVYWYQQSLDQGLQFLIQYYNGEERAKGNILERFSAQQFPDLHSELNLSSLELGDSALYFCASSVAGGGAYNEQFFGPGTRLTVL.

In regard to this clonotype: Likely a read error: the CDR3 ends without its conserved phenylalanine or tryptophan. The chain couples TRBV20-1 to TRBJ2-3; 15 bases are shared with TRBD2. The CDR3 runs 17 residues. V trimming: 3 bases; J trimming: 1 base; junction bases outside the gene matches: 5. Germline CDR1 reads DFQATT; CDR2 reads SNEGSKA (reference sequence). This chain's CDR3 is CSASGTSGGPGTDTQYL. The CDR3 nucleotides are TGCAGTGCTAGTGGGACTAGCGGGGGGCCGGGCACAGATACGCAGTATTTG.

In its sample, this clonotype was seen a few times. This sequence joins TRBV12-3 or TRBV12-4 and TRBJ2-2; TRBD1 aligns across 7 bases. J gave up 4 bases and V 6 bases, and 8 bases lay outside the gene matches. CDR3 length: 15 amino acids. The CDR3 spells CASRNGQDGTGELFF. CDR3 nucleotides: TGTGCCAGCAGGAATGGACAGGATGGCACCGGGGAGCTGTTTTTT.

This clonotype turned up a few times. This chain uses TRBV20-1 with TRBJ1-2; D might be TRBD1 (5 bases). V shed 6 bases and J shed 4 bases, with 21 bases lying between them. Germline CDR1 reads DFQATT; CDR2 reads SNEGSKA (reference sequence). This CDR3 is built from 15 residues. DNA for the CDR3: TGCAGTGCCAACTCCGGGGCAGGATATAGCTATGGCTACACCTTC. This sequence encodes CSANSGAGYSYGYTF.